Presented here are 22 T cell receptor beta chains from one specimen sequenced in a study of human T cells and chemical hapten exposure. TCRdb recomputed calls from the RACE reads with MiXCR, one row per CDR3 protein. Of 25,000 to 30,000 distinct CDR3 sequences listed, roughly a tenth were seen once; the top ten hold approximately 6.3%. As to time point: patch test 2, 6 weeks after DPC sensitization. Indicated treatment: therapeutic diphenylcyclopropenone sensitization with weekly scalp DPC. This specimen was whole blood, taken in connection with sensitization to the hapten diphenylcyclopropenone (DPC). The origin of the receptors is a man between 25 and 39 years old with alopecia areata. Some clones in this sample may be carry-over from other donors' samples.

The sample holds many counts of this clonotype. The chain couples TRBV12-3 or TRBV12-4 to TRBJ2-3; 13 positions match TRBD2. J was trimmed by 5 bases and V by 6 bases; bases with no gene match: 8. The CDR3 length is 16 residues. CDR3 nucleotides: TGTGCCAGCAGCTACGGACTAGCGGGAGAGGTAGATACGCAGTATTTT. This encodes CASSYGLAGEVDTQYF.

Ten or more counts support this clonotype. The chain recombines TRBV4-3 with TRBJ2-7, with a tentative D call TRBD2 (6 bases). The germline CDR1 and CDR2 sequences are LGHNA and YSLEER. The germline V and J ends were trimmed by 1 base and 4 bases, with 14 bases remaining between them. This CDR3 has 15 amino acids. This chain's CDR3 is CASSQAPGTLYEQYF. CDR3 sequence (DNA): TGCGCCAGCAGCCAAGCCCCCGGGACTCTTTACGAGCAGTACTTC.

By sample share, this clonotype is medium-sized. V gene TRBV6-5 combines with J gene TRBJ2-3; TRBD1 is a possible D gene (5 bases). Germline CDR1 is MNHEY and CDR2 is SVGAGI. The V end was cut by 2 bases, the J end by 2 bases, with 14 bases between. This CDR3 comprises 16 residues. The CDR3 DNA reads TGTGCCAGCAGTTACCAGGGCCCTACTTTCACAGATACGCAGTATTTT. Protein sequence: CASSYQGPTFTDTQYF.

The rearrangement uses TRBV7-9 and TRBJ2-1; a weak D match, TRBD2 (7 bases). The germline V gene encodes CDR1 SEHNR and CDR2 FQNEAQ (reference sequence). Trimming shortened V by 5 bases and J by 4 bases, and 18 bases separated the two germline ends. This CDR3 region has 16 residues. The CDR3 sequence: CASSHPGGPPYNEQFF. The CDR3 DNA follows: TGTGCCAGCAGCCACCCCGGGGGGCCTCCATACAATGAGCAGTTCTTC.

This clonotype was detected ten times or more. The chain carries TRBV7-2 and TRBJ1-5; TRBD1 matches 7 bases. Germline loops: CDR1 SGHTA, CDR2 FQGNSA. The CDR3 extends over 15 amino acids. V was clipped by 5 bases and J by 7 bases; unmatched bases: 11. The CDR3: CASSRTGEGIQPQHF. The CDR3 DNA reads as TGTGCCAGCAGCCGGACAGGTGAAGGGATCCAGCCCCAGCATTTT.

This clonotype was counted between two and nine times. For the CDR3, the DNA is TGTGCCAGTAGTATAAACCCGGGACAGGGGTTTGAATCCACTGAAGCTTTCTTT. As protein: CASSINPGQGFESTEAFF. The chain employs TRBV19 and TRBJ1-1, with 10 bases fitting TRBD1. J lost 4 bases, V lost 2 bases, and 13 bases had no gene match. CDR1 and CDR2 (germline): LNHDA, SQIVND (reference sequence). The CDR3 totals 18 residues.

This clonotype was observed many times. The V and J genes are TRBV27 and TRBJ2-3; 7 nucleotides agree with TRBD2. The J segment lost 1 base and the V segment lost 10 bases, leaving 11 bases of the junction unmatched. CDR1 and CDR2 (germline): MNHEY, SMNVEV (reference sequence). The CDR3 extends over 15 amino acids. CDR3: CAIGSGVARTDTQYF. CDR3 bases: TGTGCCATTGGGAGCGGGGTGGCCCGCACAGATACGCAGTATTTT.

This clonotype was counted ten times or more. This sequence joins TRBV7-6 and TRBJ1-1, with D hard to call. The V gene lost 5 bases and the J gene lost 3 bases, with 10 bases spanning the gap. The CDR3 loop spans 13 amino acids. In germline, CDR1 is SGHVS, CDR2 FNYEAQ. CDR3 nucleotides: TGTGCCAGCAGCGCCTCGTATGACACTGAAGCTTTCTTT. This encodes CASSASYDTEAFF.

This clonotype has at least ten counts. The chain uses TRBV24-1 and TRBJ1-1, with unresolved D. Trimming shortened V by 5 bases and J by 11 bases, and 17 bases separated the two germline ends. The CDR3 totals 13 residues. Germline V gene sequence: CDR1 KGHDR, CDR2 SFDVKD. This chain's CDR3 is CATSGRSTVKAFF. CDR3 coding DNA: TGTGCCACCAGTGGGAGGTCAACCGTGAAGGCTTTCTTT.

Here the CDR3 DNA reads TGTGCCAGCAGCCCCCGGACTAGCGGGGGAGAAGAGACCCAGTACTTC. This gives the protein CASSPRTSGGEETQYF. The J gene is TRBJ2-5, the V gene TRBV11-3; 13 positions agree with TRBD2. V was clipped by 5 bases and J by 3 bases; unmatched bases: 6. This CDR3 has 16 residues. Germline CDR1 SGHNT, CDR2 YENEEA.

V is TRBV12-3 or TRBV12-4 and J is TRBJ2-5; 9 positions match TRBD1. The J segment lost 3 bases and the V segment lost 2 bases, leaving 10 bases of the junction unmatched. CDR3 length: 17 amino acids. CDR3 in amino acids: CASSLRQRGQGEETQYF. The CDR3 DNA reads TGTGCCAGCAGTTTAAGGCAGCGGGGACAGGGAGAAGAGACCCAGTACTTC.

In this sample, this clonotype turned up many times. The chain employs TRBV4-2 and TRBJ2-1; D possibly matches TRBD1 or TRBD2 (6 bases each). V was pared by 0 bases and J by 4 bases, with 13 bases between. Per germline, CDR1 LGHNA and CDR2 YNFKEQ. The CDR3 consists of 16 residues. CDR3 residues: CASSQEPGALYNEQFF. The CDR3 DNA reads TGTGCCAGCAGCCAAGAGCCGGGGGCGCTTTACAATGAGCAGTTCTTC.

At least ten counts were recorded for this clonotype. This chain joins TRBV6-1 and TRBJ1-2, with D perhaps TRBD1 (6 bases). Germline V lookup: CDR1 MNHNS, CDR2 SASEGT. Trimming cost V 3 bases and J 6 bases, with 11 bases left between them. The CDR3 sequence is 13 residues long. This CDR3 reads CASSEVGADGYTF. The CDR3 bases are TGTGCCAGCAGTGAGGTGGGGGCGGATGGCTACACCTTC.

This clonotype has ten or more counts. This chain joins TRBV6-6 and TRBJ2-5; 7 bases are shared with TRBD1. Germline V lookup: CDR1 MNHNY, CDR2 SVGAGI (reference sequence). V gave up 6 bases and J gave up 5 bases; unmatched junction bases: 6. This CDR3 region has 13 residues. Written as DNA, the CDR3 is TGTGCCAGCAGACCTGGACAGGCGGAGACCCAGTACTTC. It codes for CASRPGQAETQYF.

The chain joins TRBV7-9 to TRBJ1-5; D is possibly TRBD1 (5 bases). The CDR3 loop spans 13 amino acids. Germline loops: CDR1 SEHNR, CDR2 FQNEAQ (reference sequence). The V end lost 10 bases, the J end lost 2 bases, and 12 bases lay between the germline ends. CDR3 sequence reads: CATGRSGNQPQHF. Here the CDR3 DNA reads TGTGCCACGGGACGGAGCGGCAATCAGCCCCAGCATTTT.

This clonotype has just a few counts. This rearrangement joins TRBV20-1 to TRBJ2-7, with D possibly being TRBD2 (5 bases). Germline V gene sequence: CDR1 DFQATT, CDR2 SNEGSKA (reference sequence). V was trimmed by 3 bases and J by 5 bases, leaving 11 bases between them. This CDR3 contains 12 residues. As DNA, the CDR3 is TGCAGTGCTAGGATGACTATAAACGAGCAGTACTTC. Translating it yields CSARMTINEQYF.

The chain is built from TRBV9 and TRBJ2-5, with a tentative D call TRBD2 (5 bases). Trimming left V 0 bases short and J 5 bases short, with 17 bases between. This CDR3 is 16 amino acids long. The germline gives CDR1 SGDLS, CDR2 YYNGEE. As DNA, the CDR3 is TGTGCCAGCAGCGTAGGTAGCGCTAGATCCTCGGAGACCCAGTACTTC. Protein sequence: CASSVGSARSSETQYF.

This clonotype was observed a handful of times. The V and J genes are TRBV11-2 and TRBJ2-1, with a weak D call TRBD2 (6 bases). The CDR3 extends over 14 amino acids. The V gene lost 5 bases and the J gene lost 0 bases, with 8 bases spanning the gap. Germline CDR1 reads SGHAT; CDR2 reads FQNNGV. For the CDR3, the DNA is TGTGCCAGCAGCCGGGGGTCCTCCTACAATGAGCAGTTCTTC. It is translated as CASSRGSSYNEQFF.

This clonotype was detected only a few times. V is TRBV18 and J is TRBJ2-3, with 10 bases aligning to TRBD2. J gave up 5 bases and V 1 base, and 6 bases lay outside the gene matches. The CDR3 totals 16 residues. From germline, CDR1 is KGHSH and CDR2 LQKENI. The CDR3 spells CASSPQLAGIKDTQYF. CDR3 sequence (DNA): TGTGCCAGCTCACCACAACTAGCGGGGATCAAAGATACGCAGTATTTT.

The sample holds a few counts of this clonotype. V gene TRBV7-6 combines with J gene TRBJ2-5, with a weak D call TRBD2 (7 bases). V was shortened by 2 bases and J by 1 base, with 11 bases between the two germline ends. This CDR3 is 15 amino acids long. From germline, CDR1 is SGHVS and CDR2 FNYEAQ. CDR3: CASSLMAGAQETQYF. CDR3 DNA: TGTGCCAGCAGCTTAATGGCGGGGGCCCAAGAGACCCAGTACTTC.

A single count supports this clonotype. The rearrangement links TRBV5-1 to TRBJ1-1, with a tentative D call TRBD1 (5 bases). The V and J ends lost 6 bases and 0 bases respectively, with 21 bases between them. CDR3 length: 17 residues. Germline V gene lookup returns CDR1 SGHRS and CDR2 YFSETQ. The CDR3 DNA reads TGCGCCAGCACCTCTGCGGGGACCACTGAAATGAACACTGAAGCTTTCTTT. Protein sequence: CASTSAGTTEMNTEAFF.

This clonotype was counted at least ten times. The chain combines TRBV7-2 with TRBJ1-4; the D is unclear. V dropped 3 bases and J dropped 8 bases, with 7 bases sitting between them. This CDR3 spans 12 amino acids. From germline, CDR1 is SGHTA and CDR2 FQGNSA. The CDR3 region has the DNA TGTGCCAGCAGCTTTTTGGAGGAAAAACTGTTTTTT. As protein: CASSFLEEKLFF.